The 23 T cell receptor beta chains reported below all come from one sample, sequenced in a study of beta chain features in type 1 diabetes (dated by TCRdb to the late 2010s). The library came from the immunoSEQ multiplex PCR assay. The entire isolated RNA was reverse transcribed using the High Capacity cDNA Reverse Transcription Kit, and thus expressed TCRB transcripts were sequenced. Sourced from immuneACCESS, this table was stored by TCRdb with only in-frame sequences that have V and J called. A share of the clones is absent; for the studies checked, an unresolved V gene accounts for under half, and the remainder has no known explanation. The sample yields about 140,000 clones; about 9.1% were counted once. Clones ranked in the top ten supply about 0.6% of the sample. Source material: central memory CD4+ T cells from blood. Receptor source: a middle-aged woman in good health.

This clone was seen a few times. The chain couples TRBV5-4 to TRBJ2-1; 8 bases fit TRBD2. The germline V gene encodes CDR1 SGHNT and CDR2 YYREEE (reference sequence). The V segment lost 0 bases and the J segment 0 bases; nucleotides outside the gene matches: 8. The CDR3 is made up of 18 amino acids. As DNA, the CDR3 is TGTGCCAGCAGCTTGGGCCTAGGGGCGGGGGGCTCCTACAATGAGCAGTTCTTC. As protein: CASSLGLGAGGSYNEQFF. Full variable domain (remainder filled in from reference TRBV5-4 and TRBJ2-1): ETGVTQSPTHLIKTRGQQVTLRCSSQSGHNTVSWYQQALGQGPQFIFQYYREEENGRGNFPPRFSGLQFPNYSSELNVNALELDDSALYLCASSLGLGAGGSYNEQFFGPGTRLTVL.

The chain joins TRBV6-1 to TRBJ2-1; possibly TRBD1 for D (6 bases). The CDR3 runs 14 residues. CDR1 is MNHNS and CDR2 is SASEGT in the germline V gene. Trimming stripped 4 bases from V and 5 bases from J, with 12 bases between. The CDR3 here is CASSVTGQNNEQFF. The CDR3 nucleotides read TGTGCCAGCAGTGTTACAGGGCAAAACAATGAGCAGTTCTTC.

This clone came up a few times. The chain joins TRBV4-1 to TRBJ2-7; TRBD1 matches at 7 bases. Unmatched junction bases numbered 3, after V lost 1 base and J lost 3 bases. Germline V gene sequence: CDR1 MGHRA, CDR2 YSYEKL. This CDR3 spans 14 amino acids. The CDR3 DNA reads TGCGCCAGCAGCCAAGGGGACAGCGTCTACGAGCAGTACTTC. This translates into CASSQGDSVYEQYF.

This clone was observed a few times. The V and J genes are TRBV6-5 and TRBJ2-2, with a tentative D call TRBD1 (5 bases). Trimming removed 7 bases from V and 7 bases from J, with 13 bases in between. This CDR3 spans 13 amino acids. Germline lookup yields CDR1 MNHEY and CDR2 SVGAGI. The CDR3 nucleotides are TGTGCCAGCATCCAGGGTTTAGGCGGGGAGCTGTTTTTT. Amino acid sequence: CASIQGLGGELFF.

This clone has a handful of counts. The chain employs TRBV5-6 and TRBJ1-4; TRBD1 might be the D (5 bases). Trimming pared 6 bases from V and 4 bases from J, leaving 13 bases between. The CDR3 loop spans 14 amino acids. Germline CDR1 SGHDT, CDR2 YYEEEE. CDR3 sequence (DNA): TGTGCCAGCACCCTAGACAGCAATAATGAAAAACTGTTTTTT. Translation: CASTLDSNNEKLFF.

This clone was seen many times. The J gene is TRBJ2-3, the V gene TRBV11-2, with D maybe TRBD2 (5 bases). This CDR3 spans 12 amino acids. V was clipped by 6 bases and J by 9 bases, with 13 bases between them. Germline V gene sequence: CDR1 SGHAT, CDR2 FQNNGV. DNA for the CDR3: TGTGCCAGCAGACCCCGTGGGAGAACGCAGTATTTT. Translation: CASRPRGRTQYF.

A few counts support this clone. V usage is TRBV7-8 and J usage is TRBJ1-5; 7 bases map to TRBD1. CDR1 is SGHVS, CDR2 FQNEAQ, per germline. The CDR3 has 15 amino acids. J gave up 1 base and V 2 bases, and 2 bases lay outside the gene matches. CDR3 loop: CASSLPGGSNQPQHF. CDR3 nucleotide sequence: TGTGCCAGCAGCTTACCAGGGGGAAGCAATCAGCCCCAGCATTTT.

The chain has TRBV28 and TRBJ2-6, with D unresolved. This CDR3 spans 15 amino acids. V dropped 2 bases and J dropped 0 bases, with 5 bases sitting between them. The germline CDR1 and CDR2 sequences are MDHEN and SYDVKM. The CDR3 DNA reads as TGTGCCAGCAGTTTAACTGTCTCTGGGGCCAACGTCCTGACTTTC. Translating gives CASSLTVSGANVLTF.

This clone was detected only a few times. The chain links TRBV9 to TRBJ2-5; no reliable D call. The length of the CDR3 is 14 residues. Trimming cost V 0 bases and J 5 bases, with 11 bases left between them. CDR1 is SGDLS and CDR2 is YYNGEE in the germline V gene. CDR3 DNA: TGTGCCAGCAGCGTAGCTGTAGAGCCGGAGACCCAGTACTTC. Amino acids: CASSVAVEPETQYF.

The chain uses TRBV7-9 and TRBJ1-3, with TRBD1 identical over 7 bases. Germline V gives CDR1 SEHNR, CDR2 FQNEAQ (reference sequence). This CDR3 spans 13 amino acids. V lost 6 bases to trimming and J lost 16 bases; unmatched junction nucleotides: 15. CDR3 residues: CASRPTGSPDIYF. DNA for the CDR3: TGTGCCAGCAGACCGACAGGGTCTCCTGATATTTATTTT.

This clone turned up a few times. This chain connects TRBV5-1 to TRBJ2-6, with no clear D. Trimming pared 2 bases from V and 0 bases from J, leaving 12 bases between. CDR3 length equals 17 residues. In germline, CDR1 is SGHRS, CDR2 YFSETQ. The CDR3, as DNA: TGCGCCAGCAGCTTCCTGAACCCGAGCTCTGGGGCCAACGTCCTGACTTTC. This gives the protein CASSFLNPSSGANVLTF.

The chain recombines TRBV5-4 with TRBJ2-1, with 9 bases matching TRBD1. The CDR3 is 16 amino acids. The V gene's germline CDR1 is SGHNT and CDR2 YYREEE (reference sequence). The trim removed 7 bases at V and 2 bases at J, leaving 10 bases unmatched. CDR3 in amino acids: CASAEPTGGAYNEQFF. For the CDR3, the DNA is TGTGCCAGCGCCGAACCAACAGGGGGCGCCTACAATGAGCAGTTCTTC.

The chain links TRBV18 to TRBJ2-7, with TRBD2 matching 9 bases. The CDR3 consists of 17 residues. From germline, CDR1 is KGHSH and CDR2 LQKENI. The ends lost 0 bases at V and 1 base at J; junction bases unmatched: 7. CDR3 bases: TGTGCCAGCTCACCACCGGGAGCGGGGGGCCTATCCTACGAGCAGTACTTC. Translated: CASSPPGAGGLSYEQYF.

V gene TRBV21-1 combines with J gene TRBJ2-3; TRBD2 is the table's D call and was not checked against the DNA. TRBV21-1 represents a pseudogene. The CDR3 has 14 amino acids. The chain's CDR3 is CASSFGSLTDTQYF. Here the CDR3 DNA reads TGTGCCAGCAGTTTTGGGAGCCTCACAGATACGCAGTATTTT.

The chain links TRBV2 to TRBJ2-5; TRBD1 aligns across 7 bases. The germline V gene encodes CDR1 SNHLY and CDR2 FYNNEI. V lost 9 bases, J lost 4 bases, and 5 bases stayed unmatched. The CDR3 has 12 amino acids. The CDR3 loop reads CASTGEGETQYF. The CDR3 DNA reads TGTGCCAGTACAGGGGAAGGAGAGACCCAGTACTTC.

The rearrangement uses TRBV9 and TRBJ1-1; TRBD1 aligns across 8 bases. CDR3 length: 14 amino acids. Per the germline V gene, CDR1 is SGDLS and CDR2 is YYNGEE. V lost 4 bases and J lost 11; bases outside the gene matches: 13. The CDR3 DNA is TGTGCCAGCAGCAAGCAGCTCCAGGGGGCACAGGCTTTCTTT. Translation gives CASSKQLQGAQAFF.

This clone was observed a few times. The chain is built from TRBV2 and TRBJ2-7; 11 bases align to TRBD2. Germline V lookup: CDR1 SNHLY, CDR2 FYNNEI. The CDR3 is 15 amino acids. The trim removed 8 bases at V and 5 bases at J, leaving 11 bases unmatched. The CDR3 protein is CASALAGGRYNEQYF. The CDR3 nucleotides are TGTGCCAGCGCGCTAGCGGGGGGCCGCTATAACGAGCAGTACTTC.

V is TRBV7-9 and J is TRBJ1-3; D might be TRBD1 (6 bases). Germline assignment: CDR1 SEHNR and CDR2 FQNEAQ (reference sequence). This CDR3 spans 19 amino acids. Trimming removed 1 base at V and 0 bases at J, with 19 bases between. The CDR3, as DNA: TGTGCCAGCAGCTTAGTGGGACAAACTCATGCCGGCTCTGGAAACACCATATATTTT. This encodes CASSLVGQTHAGSGNTIYF.

This clone was counted only a few times. The chain uses TRBV7-8 and TRBJ1-3; the D is unclear. Trimming stripped 4 bases from V and 4 bases from J, with 23 bases between. The CDR3 is made up of 18 amino acids. Per germline, CDR1 SGHVS and CDR2 FQNEAQ. The CDR3 spells CASSSARNLLQRGNTIYF. The CDR3 DNA reads TGTGCCAGCAGCTCAGCCCGAAACTTGCTCCAACGAGGAAACACCATATATTTT. Looking up the rest from reference TRBV7-8 and TRBJ1-3 gives the full variable domain: GAGVSQSPRYKVAKRGQDVALRCDPISGHVSLFWYQQALGQGPEFLTYFQNEAQLDKSGLPSDRFFAERPEGSVSTLKIQRTQQEDSAVYLCASSSARNLLQRGNTIYFGEGSWLTVV.

The chain combines TRBV7-9 with TRBJ1-4; 10 bases align to TRBD1. Germline CDR1 SEHNR, CDR2 FQNEAQ (reference sequence). CDR3 length: 18 amino acids. After removal of 3 bases from V and 3 bases from J, the junction contained 10 bases not matched to a gene. CDR3 region: CASSFPGQGKEPNEKLFF. The CDR3 region has the DNA TGTGCCAGCAGCTTTCCGGGACAGGGGAAGGAGCCTAATGAAAAACTGTTTTTT.

The chain has TRBV6-1 and TRBJ1-4; possible D gene TRBD1, 6 bases. Germline V gives CDR1 MNHNS, CDR2 SASEGT. The CDR3 is 15 amino acids. The V end was cut by 0 bases, the J end by 5 bases, with 10 bases between. The CDR3 spells CASSEATGVNEKLFF. CDR3 DNA: TGTGCCAGCAGTGAAGCGACAGGAGTCAATGAAAAACTGTTTTTT.

About this clone: Compared with germline, one end of the junction differs, possibly owing to a read error. The genes are TRBV6-1 and TRBJ2-6, with 7 bases that match TRBD1. Germline lookup yields CDR1 MNHNS and CDR2 SASEGT. The CDR3 length is 17 residues. CDR3 DNA sequence: TGTGCCAGCAGTGAAGGGACAGGATACTCTGGGGCCAAGGTCCTGACTTTC. Its protein is CASSEGTGYSGAKVLTF.

This clone was recorded a few times. This chain connects TRBV7-2 to TRBJ1-5; D perhaps matches TRBD1 (6 bases). Trimming left V 4 bases short and J 3 bases short, with 13 bases between. The CDR3 is 15 amino acids. CDR1 is SGHTA and CDR2 is FQGNSA in the germline V gene. The CDR3 nucleotides are TGTGCCAGCAGCTGGACCCGGGACAACAATCAGCCCCAGCATTTT. Translated, it gives CASSWTRDNNQPQHF.